These 27 T cell receptor beta chains came from one sample sequenced in a study of regulatory T cells in long-lasting Graves disease. The time point was: persistent/refractory GD, antithyroid drugs over 5 years with positive TRAb. PBMC RNA was the source of the TCR library. Library construction for TCR beta used iRepertoire HTBI primers and Arm-PCR of CDR3 regions. TCRdb re-analysed the multiplex PCR reads in MiXCR, keeping a single row per CDR3 protein. The data show over 300,000 distinct CDR3 sequences, roughly a fifth seen once. Here the sequenced sample was peripheral blood mononuclear cells (PBMCs), taken when the disease was refractory, from a patient treated with antithyroid drugs. The origin of the receptors is a female donor with Graves disease.

This clonotype has ten or more counts. The chain is built from TRBV19 and TRBJ1-1, with TRBD1 matching over 10 bases. J lost 3 bases, V lost 6 bases, and 1 base had no gene match. CDR3 length: 13 amino acids. In germline, CDR1 is LNHDA, CDR2 SQIVND (reference sequence). The CDR3 region is CASRTGGYTEAFF. CDR3 in DNA: TGTGCCAGTAGGACAGGGGGCTACACTGAAGCTTTCTTT.

This clonotype showed up many times. V gene TRBV2 combines with J gene TRBJ1-2; the D is unclear. This CDR3 comprises 13 residues. V was cut by 4 bases and J by 6 bases, with 12 bases left in between. Germline loops: CDR1 SNHLY, CDR2 FYNNEI. CDR3 protein: CASSGNGRNGYTF. The CDR3 DNA follows: TGTGCCAGCAGTGGGAACGGGCGGAATGGCTACACCTTC.

CDR3 nucleotides: TGCGCCAGCAGTGTCTCTTCCGGGCGTGGAAAACTGTTTTTT. Translating it yields CASSVSSGRGKLFF. The genes are TRBV10-2 and TRBJ1-4; D ambiguous. The CDR3 spans 14 residues. Germline CDR1 reads WSHSY; CDR2 reads SAAADI. V gave up 4 bases and J gave up 10 bases, with 16 bases separating them.

This rearrangement joins TRBV2 to TRBJ2-3; the match to TRBD2 covers 7 bases. In germline, CDR1 is SNHLY, CDR2 FYNNEI. V gave up 6 bases and J gave up 2 bases; unmatched junction bases: 2. The CDR3 sequence is 13 residues long. The CDR3 bases are TGTGCCAGCAGACGGGACTACACAGATACGCAGTATTTT. Protein sequence: CASRRDYTDTQYF.

This clonotype was recorded many times. The gene calls are TRBV6-2 or TRBV6-3 and TRBJ2-4, with 8 nucleotides matching TRBD2. This CDR3 contains 17 residues. V shed 0 bases, J shed 0 bases, and the junction held 4 bases outside the gene matches. Germline V gives CDR1 MNHEY, CDR2 SVGEGT. The CDR3 nucleotides are TGTGCCAGCAGTTACTCGGCGGGGGGACTAGCCAAAAACATTCAGTACTTC. Amino acids: CASSYSAGGLAKNIQYF.

As to this clonotype: A much larger clone is a single base away; this may be a read error. The chain has TRBV6-2 or TRBV6-3 and TRBJ1-2; D unresolved. Germline V gene lookup returns CDR1 MNHEY and CDR2 SVGEGT. Trimming left V 2 bases short and J 6 bases short, with 10 bases between. This CDR3 spans 13 amino acids. CDR3 in DNA: TGTGCCAGCAGTTACATGGGCTGGGATGGCTACACCTTC. This translates into CASSYMGWDGYTF.

This clonotype was recorded at least ten times. CDR3 loop: CAWIGPEAFF. The CDR3 DNA reads TGTGCCTGGATCGGGCCTGAAGCTTTCTTT. The gene calls are TRBV30 and TRBJ1-1; D is uncertain. V was cut by 4 bases and J by 6 bases, with 6 bases left in between. Germline V gives CDR1 GTSNPN, CDR2 SVGIG (reference sequence). The CDR3 totals 10 residues.

The DNA of the CDR3 is TGTGCCAGCAGCCTCTCCGCTCTCGGGTCAAGGAATTCACCCCTCCACTTT. Amino acid sequence: CASSLSALGSRNSPLHF. J is TRBJ1-6 and V is TRBV11-3; unclear D gene. From germline, CDR1 is SGHNT and CDR2 YENEEA. The CDR3 has 17 residues. V was trimmed by 5 bases and J by 7 bases, leaving 21 bases between them.

The J gene is TRBJ1-5, the V gene TRBV4-1, with 9 bases aligning to TRBD1. The CDR3 extends over 17 amino acids. The V gene end was trimmed by 4 bases and the J gene end by 0 bases; junction bases not matched to a gene: 7. Looked up from germline, CDR1 is MGHRA and CDR2 is YSYEKL. The CDR3 region has the DNA TGCGCCAGCAGCCGGACCATGACAGGGGGTAGCAATCAGCCCCAGCATTTT. Translation: CASSRTMTGGSNQPQHF.

This clonotype was recorded many times. The rearrangement uses TRBV29-1 and TRBJ2-7; the D call may be TRBD1 or TRBD2 (7 bases each). The germline V gene has CDR1 SQVTM and CDR2 ANQGSEA. V lost 0 bases, J lost 2 bases, and 17 bases lay in between. This CDR3 comprises 16 residues. For the CDR3, the DNA is TGCAGCGTTGAAGATGGTGGGGCAGGGGGGGCCTACGAGCAGTACTTC. Encoded protein: CSVEDGGAGGAYEQYF.

This clonotype was found many times. The chain employs TRBV19 and TRBJ1-4; D unclear. Germline V gene data show CDR1 as LNHDA and CDR2 as SQIVND (reference sequence). V was pared by 9 bases and J by 8 bases, with 13 bases between. This CDR3 is built from 12 residues. The CDR3 DNA is TGTGCCAGCCGAGGATCTTTGGAAAAACTGTTTTTT. It translates to CASRGSLEKLFF.

This clonotype was seen ten or more times. The rearrangement joins TRBV6-1 to TRBJ1-1, with D possibly being TRBD1 (5 bases). Germline V lookup: CDR1 MNHNS, CDR2 SASEGT. The CDR3 is 14 residues long. Trimming took 2 bases from V and 6 from J, leaving 13 bases between them. The CDR3 is CASSEQGLSAEAFF. As DNA, the CDR3 is TGTGCCAGCAGTGAACAGGGTCTGAGTGCTGAAGCTTTCTTT.

The V gene is TRBV20-1, the J gene TRBJ1-1, with D unresolved. Germline-derived CDR1 and CDR2 are DFQATT and SNEGSKA (reference sequence). The V end lost 3 bases, the J end lost 1 base, and 15 bases lay between the germline ends. This CDR3 spans 15 amino acids. The chain's CDR3 is CSASPMRRRNTEAFF. As DNA, the CDR3 is TGCAGTGCTAGTCCTATGAGGCGTAGGAACACTGAAGCTTTCTTT.

The table lists this clonotype with many counts. The V and J genes are TRBV12-3 or TRBV12-4 and TRBJ1-5; 8 bases match TRBD1. The CDR3 runs 15 residues. Trimming cost V 4 bases and J 6 bases; bases outside gene matches: 8. CDR3: CASSSRQGRGQPQHF. The CDR3 bases are TGTGCCAGCAGTTCTAGACAGGGGCGGGGTCAGCCCCAGCATTTT.

This clonotype was observed at least ten times. This sequence joins TRBV12-3 or TRBV12-4 and TRBJ2-5, with D possibly being TRBD1 or TRBD2 (5 bases each). V lost 6 bases, J lost 5 bases, and 10 bases lay in between. CDR3 length: 12 amino acids. The CDR3 DNA sequence: TGTGCCAGCAGCTTATGGGGGGAGACCCAGTACTTC. Encoded protein: CASSLWGETQYF.

This clonotype has ten or more counts. The chain joins TRBV28 to TRBJ2-7; 8 bases match TRBD1. CDR1 is MDHEN, CDR2 SYDVKM, per germline. The CDR3 contains 16 residues. V lost 5 bases, J lost 6 bases, and 15 bases stayed unmatched. Here the CDR3 reads CASSPVGATGDFEQYF. CDR3 nucleotides: TGTGCCAGCAGTCCAGTGGGGGCGACAGGGGATTTCGAGCAGTACTTC.

The V call is TRBV3-1, the J call TRBJ1-3; no clear D gene. The CDR3 contains 16 residues. From germline, CDR1 is LGHDT and CDR2 YNNKEL (reference sequence). V shed 0 bases and J shed 0 bases, with 9 bases lying between them. The CDR3 loop reads CASSQDGRSSGNTIYF. The CDR3 nucleotides are TGTGCCAGCAGCCAAGACGGCCGAAGCTCTGGAAACACCATATATTTT.

In its sample, this clonotype was seen many times. The chain carries TRBV30 and TRBJ1-2, with a tentative D call TRBD1 (5 bases). The CDR3 length is 13 residues. Germline lookup yields CDR1 GTSNPN and CDR2 SVGIG (reference sequence). V gave up 2 bases and J gave up 5 bases, with 12 bases separating them. CDR3 nucleotides: TGTGCCTGGAGTACAGGACCCTATTATGGCTACACCTTC. This gives the protein CAWSTGPYYGYTF.

This clonotype was seen at least ten times. The chain is built from TRBV28 and TRBJ2-1; D not resolved. Germline-derived CDR1 and CDR2 are MDHEN and SYDVKM. This CDR3 is built from 13 residues. V lost 7 bases to trimming and J lost 6 bases, with 13 bases between them. The CDR3 bases are TGTGCCAGCATGGGCAGCCTCCCCAATGAGCAGTTCTTC. It yields the protein CASMGSLPNEQFF.

The table lists this clonotype with many counts. V gene TRBV6-2 or TRBV6-3 combines with J gene TRBJ2-7, with 13 bases aligning to TRBD2. The CDR3 spans 17 residues. The V and J ends lost 5 bases and 0 bases, in that order; junction bases with no gene match: 7. Germline assignment: CDR1 MNHEY and CDR2 SVGEGT. Here the CDR3 reads CASSQGLAGPSSYEQYF. CDR3 coding DNA: TGTGCCAGCAGTCAGGGACTAGCGGGACCAAGCTCCTACGAGCAGTACTTC.

The rearrangement links TRBV20-1 to TRBJ2-5; TRBD2 agrees at 7 bases. This CDR3 is 13 amino acids long. The trim removed 3 bases at V and 3 bases at J, leaving 4 bases unmatched. The germline V gene encodes CDR1 DFQATT and CDR2 SNEGSKA (reference sequence). The CDR3 here is CSASGGWEETQYF. For the CDR3, the DNA is TGCAGTGCTAGCGGGGGGTGGGAAGAGACCCAGTACTTC.

CDR3 sequence (DNA): TGCGCCAGCAGCTGGGGGACTAGCGGGATACTTAGGGAGACCCAGTACTTC. It specifies CASSWGTSGILRETQYF. V gene TRBV5-1 combines with J gene TRBJ2-5; 13 nucleotides match TRBD2. V lost 3 bases to trimming and J lost 5 bases; unmatched junction nucleotides: 10. Germline assignment: CDR1 SGHRS and CDR2 YFSETQ. The CDR3 runs to 17 residues.

This clonotype was recorded at least ten times. J is TRBJ1-1 and V is TRBV7-8; weak D call: TRBD1 (6 bases). CDR3 length equals 14 residues. The ends were cut back, 5 bases at V and 5 bases at J, with 15 bases in the middle. Germline V lookup: CDR1 SGHVS, CDR2 FQNEAQ. CDR3 in DNA: TGTGCCAGCAGCGTACAGGGTAGCAGTACTGAAGCTTTCTTT. This codes for CASSVQGSSTEAFF.

Many counts were recorded for this clonotype. This chain uses TRBV7-2 with TRBJ2-5, with D hard to call. This CDR3 has 12 residues. V lost 7 bases, J lost 4 bases, and 10 bases lay in between. CDR1 and CDR2 from the germline V gene are SGHTA and FQGNSA. The CDR3 reads CASTFYGETQYF. CDR3 nucleotides: TGTGCCAGCACCTTCTACGGAGAGACCCAGTACTTC.

The chain carries TRBV2 and TRBJ2-1; D assignment may be TRBD1 or TRBD2 (6 bases each). The CDR3 consists of 15 residues. V was trimmed by 1 base and J by 7 bases, leaving 14 bases between them. Germline CDR1 and CDR2: SNHLY and FYNNEI. CDR3 coding DNA: TGTGCCAGCAGTGAAGTAGAGGGGGGCTGGAATGAGCAGTTCTTC. Translation gives CASSEVEGGWNEQFF.

This clonotype was counted ten times or more. The V gene is TRBV12-3 or TRBV12-4, the J gene TRBJ1-2; no firm D call. The CDR3 runs to 14 residues. The V and J ends lost 5 bases and 6 bases respectively, with 16 bases between them. CDR3 region: CASSPLAAAHGYTF. The CDR3 nucleotides are TGTGCCAGCAGTCCCCTGGCGGCGGCCCATGGCTACACCTTC.

This clonotype was detected many times. V is TRBV11-2 and J is TRBJ1-4, with a tentative D call TRBD1 (6 bases). V lost 2 bases to trimming and J lost 6 bases, with 13 bases between them. There are 15 residues in the CDR3. CDR1 is SGHAT, CDR2 FQNNGV, per germline. The CDR3 DNA is TGTGCCAGCAGCTTAATTGGAGGGGGGTATGAAAAACTGTTTTTT. This gives the protein CASSLIGGGYEKLFF.